Each of the 25 T cell receptor beta chains below was sequenced from the same sample in a study of response to subunit inactivated influenza vaccine. TCRdb recomputed calls from the RT-PCR reads with MiXCR, one row per CDR3 protein. The sample includes roughly 500,000 distinct CDR3 sequences, approximately 16% of them seen just once. Sequenced material: CD4+ T cells sorted from PBMCs, taken less than 30 months after vaccination. The source of these receptors is a man between 50 and 69 years old who received an inactivated influenza vaccine.

This clonotype has a handful of counts. The chain is built from TRBV7-2 and TRBJ2-6, with D perhaps matching TRBD1 (5 bases). The V end was cut by 4 bases, the J end by 1 base, with 26 bases between. The CDR3 totals 21 residues. Germline V CDR1 and CDR2: SGHTA, FQGNSA. The CDR3 coding sequence is TGTGCCAGCAGCTATAGCCCGTTCACAGGTCTCAAGGATTCTGGGGCCAACGTCCTGACTTTC. It translates to CASSYSPFTGLKDSGANVLTF.

There are a few counts of this clonotype. The chain combines TRBV21-1 with TRBJ2-7. TRBV21-1 constitutes a pseudogene. The length of the CDR3 is 15 residues. CDR3 coding DNA: TGTGCCAGCAGCAAACCGGACAGGGGCGCCTACGAGCAGTACTTC. It yields the protein CASSKPDRGAYEQYF.

There are many counts of this clonotype. The chain is built from TRBV12-3 or TRBV12-4 and TRBJ2-2, with TRBD2 matching 8 bases. This CDR3 region has 15 residues. The V segment lost 6 bases and the J segment 6 bases; nucleotides outside the gene matches: 9. The CDR3 sequence: CASRRTGLGSGELFF. The CDR3 nucleotides read TGTGCCAGCAGACGTACGGGACTAGGCTCCGGGGAGCTGTTTTTT.

This clonotype was seen a few times. This sequence joins TRBV20-1 and TRBJ2-7, with TRBD1 as a possible D gene (6 bases). Germline CDR1 and CDR2: DFQATT and SNEGSKA (reference sequence). The CDR3 runs to 13 residues. V was cut by 4 bases and J by 3 bases, with 13 bases left in between. CDR3 in amino acids: CSANLGHHYEQYF. The CDR3 DNA sequence: TGCAGTGCTAACCTGGGACACCACTACGAGCAGTACTTC.

The chain recombines TRBV4-3 with TRBJ2-7; no reliable D call. Trimming removed 0 bases at V and 2 bases at J, with 8 bases between. Germline V lookup: CDR1 LGHNA, CDR2 YSLEER. The CDR3 is made up of 14 amino acids. CDR3 nucleotides: TGCGCCAGCAGCCAAGAATCAACAGCCTACGAGCAGTACTTC. It translates to CASSQESTAYEQYF.

There are a few counts of this clonotype. V and J are TRBV9 and TRBJ2-1; possibly TRBD1 for D (6 bases). Germline CDR1 SGDLS, CDR2 YYNGEE. Trimming took 2 bases from V and 1 from J, leaving 7 bases between them. This CDR3 comprises 14 residues. CDR3 bases: TGTGCCAGCAGCGTGACAGGATCCTACAATGAGCAGTTCTTC. This gives the protein CASSVTGSYNEQFF.

CDR3 residues: CASSPESNYEQYF. For the CDR3, the DNA is TGCGCCAGCAGCCCGGAGTCGAATTACGAGCAGTACTTC. The V gene is TRBV5-1, the J gene TRBJ2-7; D is unclear. The CDR3 contains 13 residues. The germline CDR1 and CDR2 sequences are SGHRS and YFSETQ. V was cut by 4 bases and J by 4 bases, with 12 bases left in between. Full variable domain (missing parts from reference TRBV5-1 and TRBJ2-7): KAGVTQTPRYLIKTRGQQVTLSCSPISGHRSVSWYQQTPGQGLQFLFEYFSETQRNKGNFPGRFSGRQFSNSRSEMNVSTLELGDSALYLCASSPESNYEQYFGPGTRLTVT.

Ten or more counts support this clonotype. This rearrangement joins TRBV29-1 to TRBJ2-4; a weak D match, TRBD1 (5 bases). The CDR3 extends over 17 amino acids. Germline V CDR1 and CDR2: SQVTM, ANQGSEA. The ends were cut back, 4 bases at V and 10 bases at J, with 29 bases in the middle. The CDR3 reads CSVAAGSRRGRKWIQYF. The CDR3 DNA reads TGCAGCGTTGCGGCAGGGTCGCGGCGCGGCAGGAAATGGATTCAGTACTTC.

Only a few counts were recorded for this clonotype. V usage is TRBV6-5 and J usage is TRBJ1-2; TRBD1 might be the D (6 bases). Trimming pared 3 bases from V and 4 bases from J, leaving 15 bases between. The CDR3 has 15 residues. In germline, CDR1 is MNHEY, CDR2 SVGAGI. The chain's CDR3 is CASSYGRGLSYGYTF. The DNA of the CDR3 is TGTGCCAGCAGTTATGGACGGGGGCTCAGCTATGGCTACACCTTC.

The sample holds a few counts of this clonotype. The chain couples TRBV15 to TRBJ2-3; D ambiguous. Per germline, CDR1 LNHNV and CDR2 YYDKDF (reference sequence). Deletions cut 0 bases from V and 4 bases from J, with 8 bases between. The CDR3 length is 14 residues. The CDR3 region has the DNA TGTGCCACCAGCAGAGATTTGACATCAGATACGCAGTATTTT. It translates to CATSRDLTSDTQYF.

The chain combines TRBV20-1 with TRBJ2-6; 8 bases map to TRBD1. The J segment lost 2 bases and the V segment lost 6 bases, leaving 3 bases of the junction unmatched. Germline loops: CDR1 DFQATT, CDR2 SNEGSKA (reference sequence). The CDR3 runs 14 residues. CDR3 sequence (DNA): TGCAGTGCCCCGGACAGGGCTGGGGCCAACGTCCTGACTTTC. Protein sequence: CSAPDRAGANVLTF.

The chain couples TRBV12-3 or TRBV12-4 to TRBJ1-4, with D possibly being TRBD1 (6 bases). The CDR3 is 14 residues long. V was cut by 2 bases and J by 8 bases, with 12 bases left in between. The CDR3 here is CASSLPGGREKLFF. For the CDR3, the DNA is TGTGCCAGCAGTTTACCCGGGGGCAGGGAAAAACTGTTTTTT.

Only a few counts were recorded for this clonotype. The chain is built from TRBV28 and TRBJ1-1; D gene ambiguous. Looked up from germline, CDR1 is MDHEN and CDR2 is SYDVKM. The CDR3 has 10 residues. Trimming removed 6 bases from V and 5 bases from J, with 4 bases in between. The DNA for the CDR3 is TGTGCCAGCAGAGGGACTGAAGCTTTCTTT. It specifies CASRGTEAFF.

In regard to this clonotype: A much larger clone sits a single nucleotide away, making a read error possible. The chain uses TRBV9 and TRBJ2-1; D possibly uses TRBD1 or TRBD2 (5 bases each). From germline, CDR1 is SGDLS and CDR2 YYNGEE. Trimming stripped 4 bases from V and 3 bases from J, with 11 bases between. The CDR3 is 14 residues long. The CDR3 DNA sequence: TGTGCCAGCAGCTCCCGGGACGGCTACAATGAGCAGTTCTTC. Encoded protein: CASSSRDGYNEQFF.

This clonotype was picked up a small number of times. V and J are TRBV7-2 and TRBJ2-5; no firm D call. The V and J ends lost 5 bases and 2 bases respectively, with 12 bases between them. From germline, CDR1 is SGHTA and CDR2 FQGNSA. This CDR3 is built from 14 residues. DNA for the CDR3: TGTGCCAGCAGCCTAGGTATCTTTCAAGAGACCCAGTACTTC. As protein: CASSLGIFQETQYF.

The chain's CDR3 is CASSYVQGVTEAFF. The CDR3 nucleotides read TGTGCCAGCAGTTACGTTCAGGGAGTCACTGAAGCTTTCTTT. The V call is TRBV6-5, the J call TRBJ1-1; tentatively, D is TRBD1 (5 bases). The CDR3 sequence is 14 residues long. Deletions cut 2 bases from V and 4 bases from J, with 11 bases between. Germline V CDR1 and CDR2: MNHEY, SVGAGI.

This clonotype was recorded at least ten times. The chain couples TRBV7-2 to TRBJ2-3; 7 nucleotides agree with TRBD1. The CDR3 is 16 residues long. The germline V gene encodes CDR1 SGHTA and CDR2 FQGNSA. Trimming took 1 base from V and 5 from J; bases not matched to a gene: 9. The CDR3 here is CASSLDRGLKLDTQYF. DNA of the CDR3: TGTGCCAGCAGCTTAGACAGGGGATTGAAATTAGATACGCAGTATTTT.

This clonotype was counted only a few times. The V and J genes are TRBV29-1 and TRBJ2-3; weak D call: TRBD1 (7 bases). Trimming cost V 7 bases and J 0 bases, with 14 bases left between them. This CDR3 spans 14 amino acids. CDR1 SQVTM and CDR2 ANQGSEA come from the germline V gene. The CDR3 coding sequence is TGCAGCGGGAGGGACAGCTCTAGCACAGATACGCAGTATTTT. Protein: CSGRDSSSTDTQYF.

This clonotype was seen a handful of times. The chain is built from TRBV6-2 or TRBV6-3 and TRBJ2-7; no firm D call. Germline CDR1 and CDR2: MNHEY and SVGEGT. The CDR3 is 16 amino acids. V was trimmed by 4 bases and J by 2 bases, leaving 18 bases between them. The CDR3 bases are TGTGCCAGCAGTTTGAACCGAATAGGACCTACCTACGAGCAGTACTTC. It yields the protein CASSLNRIGPTYEQYF.

The chain carries TRBV3-1 and TRBJ1-4; D is ambiguous. V was clipped by 1 base and J by 4 bases, with 4 bases between them. The germline gives CDR1 LGHDT, CDR2 YNNKEL (reference sequence). The CDR3 runs to 13 residues. This CDR3 is CASSQVSNEKLFF. CDR3 nucleotides: TGTGCCAGCAGCCAAGTGAGTAATGAAAAACTGTTTTTT.

This clonotype was seen only a few times. The chain joins TRBV15 to TRBJ2-2; D is unresolved. V gave up 5 bases and J gave up 7 bases, with 17 bases separating them. From germline, CDR1 is LNHNV and CDR2 YYDKDF (reference sequence). The CDR3 sequence is 15 residues long. The CDR3, as DNA: TGTGCCACCAGCTTAATTCGGTCCCGCCGCGGGGAGCTGTTTTTT. Amino acid sequence: CATSLIRSRRGELFF.

Only a few counts were recorded for this clonotype. Written as DNA, the CDR3 is TGTGCCAGCAGTTTCTCGGGACTAGCGGGATCCGGGGAGCTGTTTTTT. Its protein product is CASSFSGLAGSGELFF. This rearrangement joins TRBV28 to TRBJ2-2; TRBD2 matches 13 bases. The V segment lost 3 bases and the J segment 6 bases; nucleotides outside the gene matches: 4. The CDR3 runs to 16 residues. Germline V CDR1 and CDR2: MDHEN, SYDVKM.

The chain carries TRBV20-1 and TRBJ2-7; 11 positions agree with TRBD2. Germline CDR1 DFQATT, CDR2 SNEGSKA (reference sequence). The ends lost 6 bases at V and 3 bases at J; junction bases unmatched: 7. The CDR3 sequence is 14 residues long. The CDR3 loop is CSARQGLADYEQYF. The CDR3 DNA reads TGCAGTGCCAGGCAGGGACTAGCGGACTACGAGCAGTACTTC.

The V call is TRBV6-1, the J call TRBJ2-1, with D tentatively TRBD1 (6 bases). From germline, CDR1 is MNHNS and CDR2 SASEGT. The CDR3 consists of 15 residues. Trimming shortened V by 7 bases and J by 2 bases, and 15 bases separated the two germline ends. The CDR3 DNA reads TGTGCCAGCACCCCACGAGGACAGACCTACAATGAGCAGTTCTTC. Its translation: CASTPRGQTYNEQFF.

This clonotype was detected ten times or more. V usage is TRBV5-1 and J usage is TRBJ2-1, with 12 positions matching TRBD2. Looked up from germline, CDR1 is SGHRS and CDR2 is YFSETQ. J lost 6 bases, V lost 0 bases, and 4 bases had no gene match. The CDR3 totals 16 residues. The CDR3, as DNA: TGCGCCAGCAGCTTGGCTGCTAGCGGGGGGGCCAATGAGCAGTTCTTC. Protein: CASSLAASGGANEQFF. Full variable domain (outside the CDR3, taken from reference TRBV5-1 and TRBJ2-1): KAGVTQTPRYLIKTRGQQVTLSCSPISGHRSVSWYQQTPGQGLQFLFEYFSETQRNKGNFPGRFSGRQFSNSRSEMNVSTLELGDSALYLCASSLAASGGANEQFFGPGTRLTVL.